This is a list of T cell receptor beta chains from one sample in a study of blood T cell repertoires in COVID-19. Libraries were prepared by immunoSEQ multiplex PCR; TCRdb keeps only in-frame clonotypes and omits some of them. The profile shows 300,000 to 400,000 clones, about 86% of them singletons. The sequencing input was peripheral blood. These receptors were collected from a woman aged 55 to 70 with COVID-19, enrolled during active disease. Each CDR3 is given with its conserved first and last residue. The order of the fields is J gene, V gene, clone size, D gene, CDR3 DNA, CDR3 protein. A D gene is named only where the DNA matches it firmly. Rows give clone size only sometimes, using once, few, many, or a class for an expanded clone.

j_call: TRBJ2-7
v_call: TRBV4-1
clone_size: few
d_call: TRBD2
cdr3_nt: TGCGCCAGCAGCCAAGACGCGGGAGCAGGGGAGCAGTACTTC
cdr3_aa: CASSQDAGAGEQYF

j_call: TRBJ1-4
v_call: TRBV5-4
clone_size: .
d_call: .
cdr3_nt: TGTGCCAGCAGCCTAAGTAATCGGGGTCATGAAAAACTGTTTTTT
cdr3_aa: CASSLSNRGHEKLFF

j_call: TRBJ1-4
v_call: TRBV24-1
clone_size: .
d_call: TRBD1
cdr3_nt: TGTGCCACCAGTGATTTGCGGACAGGGAGCGAAAAACTGTTTTTT
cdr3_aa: CATSDLRTGSEKLFF

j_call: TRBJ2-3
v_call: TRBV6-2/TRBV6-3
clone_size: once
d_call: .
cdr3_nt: TGTGCCAGCAGTTACGGGTCAGGGAAAGATACGCAGTATTTT
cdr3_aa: CASSYGSGKDTQYF

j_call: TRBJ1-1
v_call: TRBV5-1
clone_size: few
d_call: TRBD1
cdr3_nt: TGCGCCAGCGGGGACAGGGATAACACTGAAGCTTTCTTT
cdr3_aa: CASGDRDNTEAFF

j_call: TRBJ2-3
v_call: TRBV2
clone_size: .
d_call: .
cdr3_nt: TGTGCCAGCAGTGAAACCGGGGATACGCAGTATTTT
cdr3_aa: CASSETGDTQYF

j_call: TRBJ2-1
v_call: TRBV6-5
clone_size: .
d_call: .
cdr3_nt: TGTGCCTGCCAGGGAGGACCCTACAATGAGCAGTTCTTC
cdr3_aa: CACQGGPYNEQFF

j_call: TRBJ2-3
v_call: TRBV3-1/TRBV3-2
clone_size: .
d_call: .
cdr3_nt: TGTGCCAGCAGCCGAGCAGATACGCAGTATTTT
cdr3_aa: CASSRADTQYF

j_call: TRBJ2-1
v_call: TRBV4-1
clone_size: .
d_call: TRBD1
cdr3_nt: TGCGCCAGCAGCCACCGGGACAGGGGGCGAGGGGACAATGAGCAGTTCTTC
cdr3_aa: CASSHRDRGRGDNEQFF

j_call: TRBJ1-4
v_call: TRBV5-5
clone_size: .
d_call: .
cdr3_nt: TGTGCCAGCAGCCGAGCCATTACTACATTTGCAACTAATGAAAAACTGTTTTTT
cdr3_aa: CASSRAITTFATNEKLFF

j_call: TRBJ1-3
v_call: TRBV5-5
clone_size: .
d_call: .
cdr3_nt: TGTGCCAGCAGCCGAGTCGACAGCTCTGGAAACACCATATATTTT
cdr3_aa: CASSRVDSSGNTIYF

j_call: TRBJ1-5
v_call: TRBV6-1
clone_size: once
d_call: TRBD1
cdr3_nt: TGTGCCAGCAGTGCGCCGGACAGGGGGGCATCGAGCAATCAGCCCCAGCATTTT
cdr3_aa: CASSAPDRGASSNQPQHF

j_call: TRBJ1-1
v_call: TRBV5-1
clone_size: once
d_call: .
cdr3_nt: TGCGCCAGCAGCTTTCAAATTTCGAACACTGAAGCTTTCTTT
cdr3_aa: CASSFQISNTEAFF

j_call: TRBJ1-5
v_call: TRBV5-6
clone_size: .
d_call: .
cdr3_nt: TGTGCCAGCAGCTTAGGAAGGGGTCAGCCCCAGCATTTT
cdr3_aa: CASSLGRGQPQHF

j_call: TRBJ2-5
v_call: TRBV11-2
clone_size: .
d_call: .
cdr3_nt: TGTGCCAGCAGCTTAGGTGGGGCAGGGTTCCAAGAGACCCAGTACTTC
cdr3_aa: CASSLGGAGFQETQYF

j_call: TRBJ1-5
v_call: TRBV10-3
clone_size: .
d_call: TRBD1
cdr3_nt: TGTGCCATCAGGGAGACAGGGGATTGGAATCAGCCCCAGCATTTT
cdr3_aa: CAIRETGDWNQPQHF

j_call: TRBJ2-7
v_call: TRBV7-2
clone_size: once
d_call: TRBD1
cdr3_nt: TGTGCCAGCAGCTTACGGGACAGGACCTACGAGCAGTACTTC
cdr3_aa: CASSLRDRTYEQYF

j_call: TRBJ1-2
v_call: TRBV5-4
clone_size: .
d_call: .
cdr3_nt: TGTGCCAGCAGCCACAGGTCTCAGGGGGGCTACACCTTC
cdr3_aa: CASSHRSQGGYTF

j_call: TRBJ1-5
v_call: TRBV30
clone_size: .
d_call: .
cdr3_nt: TGTGCCTGGAGTGTAACTCCGGGGGGGGAGCCCCAGCATTTT
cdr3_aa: CAWSVTPGGEPQHF

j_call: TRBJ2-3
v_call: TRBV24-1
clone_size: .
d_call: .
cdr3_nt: TGTGCCACCAGTGCCTCCTCGGGACACTCATCCTGGGGTGGAGTCACAGATACGCAGTATTTT
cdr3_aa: CATSASSGHSSWGGVTDTQYF

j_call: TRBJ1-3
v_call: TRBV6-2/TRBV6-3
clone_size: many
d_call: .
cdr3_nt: TGTGCCAGCAGCCGCGATTACTCTGGAAACACCATATATTTT
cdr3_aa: CASSRDYSGNTIYF

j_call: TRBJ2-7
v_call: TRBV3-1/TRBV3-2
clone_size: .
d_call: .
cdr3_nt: TGTGCCAGCAGCCAGACTGGGGCCTCCTACGAGCAGTACTTC
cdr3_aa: CASSQTGASYEQYF

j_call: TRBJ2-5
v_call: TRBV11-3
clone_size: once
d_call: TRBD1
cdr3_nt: TGTGCCAGCAGCGCAACACTGGGACAGTACTTGGGAGAGACCCAGTACTTC
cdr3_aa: CASSATLGQYLGETQYF

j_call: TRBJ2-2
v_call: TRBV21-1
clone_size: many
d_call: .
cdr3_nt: TGTGCCAGCAGCATTCGCTTCGGGGTAGGAAAGCCCGGGGAGCTGTTTTTT
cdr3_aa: CASSIRFGVGKPGELFF

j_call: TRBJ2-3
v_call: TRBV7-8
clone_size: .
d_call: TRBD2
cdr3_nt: TGTGCCAGCAGCTTAGGTAGCGGGGGCACAGATACGCAGTATTTT
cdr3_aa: CASSLGSGGTDTQYF

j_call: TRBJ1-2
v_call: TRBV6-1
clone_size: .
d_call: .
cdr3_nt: TGTGCCAGCAGTGATATTCAGGGCAGAGGTGGCTACACCTTC
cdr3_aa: CASSDIQGRGGYTF

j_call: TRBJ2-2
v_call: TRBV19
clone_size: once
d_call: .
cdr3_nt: TGTGCCAGTAGTATAGCCGGCAGGGCGGCGACCGGGGAGCTGTTTTTT
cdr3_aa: CASSIAGRAATGELFF

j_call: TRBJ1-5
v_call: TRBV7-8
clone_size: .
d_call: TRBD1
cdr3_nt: TGTGCCAGCAGCTTCTTGACAGGGACGGGTCAGCCCCAGCATTTT
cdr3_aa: CASSFLTGTGQPQHF

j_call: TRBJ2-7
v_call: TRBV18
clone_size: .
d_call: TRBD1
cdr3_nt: TGTGCCAGCTCTCCGGGACAGGCTACCTACGAGCAGTACTTC
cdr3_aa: CASSPGQATYEQYF

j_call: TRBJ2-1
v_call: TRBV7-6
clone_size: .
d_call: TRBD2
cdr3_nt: TGTGCCAGCAGCACTCTAGCGGGGAATGAGCAGTTCTTC
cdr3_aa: CASSTLAGNEQFF

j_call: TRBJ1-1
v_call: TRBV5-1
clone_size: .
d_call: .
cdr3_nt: TGCGCCAGCAGGCCGACAGGATCGAACACTGAAGCTTTCTTT
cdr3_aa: CASRPTGSNTEAFF

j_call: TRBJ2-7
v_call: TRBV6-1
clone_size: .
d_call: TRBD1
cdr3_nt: TGTGCCAGCAGTGAACCGCAGGGGGTTCCCTACGAGCAGTACTTC
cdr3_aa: CASSEPQGVPYEQYF

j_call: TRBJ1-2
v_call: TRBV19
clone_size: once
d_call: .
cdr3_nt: TGTGCCAGTAGTCCCCAGGACTTTTACACCTATGGCTACACCTTC
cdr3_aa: CASSPQDFYTYGYTF

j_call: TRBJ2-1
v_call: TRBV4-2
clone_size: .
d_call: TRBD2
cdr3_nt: TGTGCCAGCAGCCAGGAAGCCCCTAGCGGGGGTTTTGATGAGCAGTTCTTC
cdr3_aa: CASSQEAPSGGFDEQFF

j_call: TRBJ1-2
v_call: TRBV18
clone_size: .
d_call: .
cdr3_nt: TGTGCCAGCTCACCATCAGGGCTATATGGCTACACCTTC
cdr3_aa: CASSPSGLYGYTF

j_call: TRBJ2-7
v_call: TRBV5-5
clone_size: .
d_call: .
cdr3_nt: TGTGCCAGCAGGGGACAACTCTACGAGCAGTACTTC
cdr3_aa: CASRGQLYEQYF

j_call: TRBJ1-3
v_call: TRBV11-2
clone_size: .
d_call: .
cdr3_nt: TGTGCCAGCAGCTTAGAGCCTTCAGGCACCATATATTTT
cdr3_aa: CASSLEPSGTIYF

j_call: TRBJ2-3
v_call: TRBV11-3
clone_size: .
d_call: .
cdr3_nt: TGTGCCAGCACCAGGTGGCACACAGATACGCAGTATTTT
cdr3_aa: CASTRWHTDTQYF

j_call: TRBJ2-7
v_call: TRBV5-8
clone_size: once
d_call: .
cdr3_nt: TGTGCCAGCACCGGGGACATAGACGAGCAGTACTTC
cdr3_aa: CASTGDIDEQYF

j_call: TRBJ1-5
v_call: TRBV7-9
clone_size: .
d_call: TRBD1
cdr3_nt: TGTGCCAGCAGCTCAGGGGGAACTTACAATCAGCCCCAGCATTTT
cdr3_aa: CASSSGGTYNQPQHF

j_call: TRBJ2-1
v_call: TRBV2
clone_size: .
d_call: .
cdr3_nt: TGTGCCAGCAGTGAACAGTACTACAATGAGCAGTTCTTC
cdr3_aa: CASSEQYYNEQFF

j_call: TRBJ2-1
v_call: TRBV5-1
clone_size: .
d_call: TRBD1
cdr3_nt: TGCGCCAGCAGCTGGACGGGACAGAACCACAATGAGCAGTTCTTC
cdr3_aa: CASSWTGQNHNEQFF

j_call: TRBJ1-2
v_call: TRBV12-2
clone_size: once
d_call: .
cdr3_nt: TGTGCAAGTCGCTTCCAATTCGGTCCTAACTATGGCTACACCTTC
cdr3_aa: CASRFQFGPNYGYTF

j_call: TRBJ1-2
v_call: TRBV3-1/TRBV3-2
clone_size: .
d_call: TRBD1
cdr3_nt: TGTGCCAGCAGCTTCCGGGCAGGGGGCGACTATGGCTACACCTTC
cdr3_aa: CASSFRAGGDYGYTF

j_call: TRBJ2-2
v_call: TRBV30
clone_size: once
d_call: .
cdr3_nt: TGTGCCTGGGGGAGGTGGGTAGGGGCTCAGTACACCGGGGAGCTGTTTTTT
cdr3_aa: CAWGRWVGAQYTGELFF

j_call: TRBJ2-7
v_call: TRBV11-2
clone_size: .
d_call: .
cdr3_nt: TGTGCCAGCACCACAACAGGGACCCCCTACGAGCAGTACTTC
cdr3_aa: CASTTTGTPYEQYF

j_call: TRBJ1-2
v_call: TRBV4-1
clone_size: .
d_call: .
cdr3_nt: TGCGCCAGCAGCCAATGGCCGGACATGAACTATGGCTACACCTTC
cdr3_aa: CASSQWPDMNYGYTF